What follows is one T cell receptor (beta chain) and its context. Its target is unknown. The sample belongs to a study of T cells after yellow fever vaccination. Study-wide context: With SMART-Seq v4 Ultra Low Input, the fractions containing low cell numbers were prepared.

Whole-study findings and limits: The secondary response peaked faster, at day 5 versus 15, but was weaker. Subsequent booster samples again held most clones from primary vaccination (roughly 95% CD4, roughly 88% CD8).

The study made its TCR cDNA through 5'RACE template switching. That step introduced a universal primer site along with UMIs. TCRdb fed the 5' RACE reads into MiXCR, producing one record per CDR3 protein. This table holds roughly 500,000 distinct CDR3 sequences, 15% to 20% found once. The CDR3 totals 16 residues. This TCR was recovered from a man aged 30-40 years who received the YFV17D yellow fever vaccine. Here the sequenced sample was PBMCs, taken 15 days after the yellow fever booster vaccination. The gene calls are TRBV21-1 and TRBJ2-7; the table gives TRBD2 as D, unverified against the DNA. TRBV21-1 counts as a pseudogene. The CDR3 bases are TGTGCCAGCAGCAAAGTGAAGCTAGCGGGAGCGAACGAGCAGTACTTC. It specifies CASSKVKLAGANEQYF.